The T cell receptor beta chain under discussion was sequenced for a study of graft-versus-host responses after intestinal transplantation. Study details: Anti-thymocyte globulin induction was given to all recipients, followed by tacrolimus and steroids for roughly 3 years.

Produced via immunoSEQ multiplex PCR; TCRdb's table is partial and in-frame only. The profile covers 20,000 to 30,000 clones, with around 78% appearing a single time and around 1.1% taken by the ten largest. Germline loops: CDR1 SNHLY, CDR2 FYNNEI. This CDR3 has 15 amino acids. After removal of 6 bases from V and 5 bases from J, the junction contained 10 bases not matched to a gene. The study's findings and limits: Where graft-donor T cell macrochimerism was present, patients had high graft-versus-host to host-versus-graft clonal ratios in allografts. Present in recipient marrow, GvH clones included some that appeared first in ileum or blood.

About this clone: Its antigen is unknown.

The sequence was obtained from a human patient who received an intestinal transplant, so some T cells may come from the graft donor. Sequencing used PBMCs, obtained approximately 28 days after intestinal transplant. The chain joins TRBV2 to TRBJ2-5; TRBD2 agrees at 9 bases. CDR3 nucleotide sequence: TGTGCCAGCAGAACGGGACTAGCCTCCGGGGAGACCCAGTACTTC. Its translation: CASRTGLASGETQYF.